This entry lists 10 T cell receptor beta chains sequenced from one sample in a study of siplizumab effects on memory and regulatory T cells. Data came from immunoSEQ multiplex PCR; TCRdb stores just in-frame clones and leaves some out. Among approximately 65,000 clones, roughly 83% were seen once, and the ten largest hold less than 4%. The sequenced material came from memory CD4+ T cells sorted from blood. Receptor source: a human donor in good health.

The chain has TRBV19 and TRBJ2-2; tentatively, D is TRBD1 (7 bases). Germline-derived CDR1 and CDR2 are LNHDA and SQIVND (reference sequence). The CDR3 is made up of 19 amino acids. The V end lost 1 base, the J end lost 6 bases, and 24 bases lay between the germline ends. This chain's CDR3 is CASSIAPGLEGAKAGELFF. Here the CDR3 DNA reads TGTGCCAGTAGTATAGCTCCCGGCTTGGAGGGGGCAAAGGCCGGGGAGCTGTTTTTT.

The gene calls are TRBV18 and TRBJ2-1; weak D call: TRBD1 (5 bases). V lost 3 bases and J lost 4, with 13 bases in between. In germline, CDR1 is KGHSH, CDR2 LQKENI. The CDR3 contains 15 residues. The CDR3 loop reads CASSPGPSKYNEQFF. The CDR3, as DNA: TGTGCCAGCTCACCGGGGCCTTCGAAATACAATGAGCAGTTCTTC. The variable domain in full, with the rest retrieved from reference TRBV18 and TRBJ2-1, is NAGVMQNPRHLVRRRGQEARLRCSPMKGHSHVYWYRQLPEEGLKFMVYLQKENIIDESGMPKERFSAEFPKEGPSILRIQQVVRGDSAAYFCASSPGPSKYNEQFFGPGTRLTVL.

The chain has TRBV7-2 and TRBJ1-1; D unresolved. This CDR3 spans 15 amino acids. Germline CDR1 SGHTA, CDR2 FQGNSA. V lost 1 base, J lost 0 bases, and 9 bases lay in between. The CDR3 is CASSLGAVVNTEAFF. CDR3 bases: TGTGCCAGCAGCTTAGGGGCGGTTGTGAACACTGAAGCTTTCTTT.

The chain combines TRBV7-2 with TRBJ1-2; maybe TRBD1 (5 bases). The V end lost 6 bases, the J end lost 1 base, and 12 bases lay between the germline ends. CDR1 is SGHTA, CDR2 FQGNSA, per germline. The CDR3 is 14 amino acids. CDR3 bases: TGTGCCAGCAGTATTAACAGGAATAACTATGGCTACACCTTC. It yields the protein CASSINRNNYGYTF.

J is TRBJ2-1 and V is TRBV6-1; 13 bases line up with TRBD2. Trimming at V came to 2 bases and at J to 16 bases, leaving 8 bases not matched to a gene. Per germline, CDR1 MNHNS and CDR2 SASEGT. The CDR3 is 14 residues long. This CDR3 reads CASSERLAGGPAFF. The CDR3 DNA sequence: TGTGCCAGCAGTGAACGACTAGCGGGAGGACCGGCTTTCTTC.

CDR3 protein: CASRREAEAFF. The CDR3 DNA is TGTGCCAGCAGACGCGAGGCTGAAGCTTTCTTT. The chain is built from TRBV6-1 and TRBJ1-1; no clear D. CDR1 MNHNS and CDR2 SASEGT come from the germline V gene. Trimming took 6 bases from V and 6 from J, leaving 8 bases between them. The CDR3 contains 11 residues.

The chain recombines TRBV4-1 with TRBJ2-7; 10 bases fit TRBD1. Losses at the gene ends were 3 bases for V and 7 bases for J; bases not matched to a gene: 12. In germline, CDR1 is MGHRA, CDR2 YSYEKL. CDR3 length: 16 amino acids. The CDR3 sequence: CASSQISGTGAREQYF. CDR3 DNA: TGCGCCAGCAGCCAGATCTCCGGGACAGGGGCGAGGGAGCAGTACTTC.

The chain recombines TRBV29-1 with TRBJ2-7; perhaps TRBD2 as D (6 bases). The CDR3 covers 14 residues. CDR1 and CDR2 (germline): SQVTM, ANQGSEA. The V end was cut by 5 bases, the J end by 0 bases, with 14 bases between. In DNA, the CDR3 is TGCAGCGTTAAGGCGGGGACGAGCTCCTACGAGCAGTACTTC. Amino acids: CSVKAGTSSYEQYF.

The chain combines TRBV18 with TRBJ1-6; 7 nucleotides align to TRBD1. This CDR3 has 16 residues. The germline V gene encodes CDR1 KGHSH and CDR2 LQKENI. The J segment lost 8 bases and the V segment lost 2 bases, leaving 9 bases of the junction unmatched. Here the CDR3 DNA reads TGTGCCAGCTCACCAGAGGTTTGGCAGGGGGATTCACCCCTCCACTTT. It encodes CASSPEVWQGDSPLHF.

This clone appeared a few times. V is TRBV4-1 and J is TRBJ2-5; D unresolved. The V gene lost 2 bases and the J gene lost 5 bases, with 9 bases spanning the gap. The germline V gene encodes CDR1 MGHRA and CDR2 YSYEKL. The CDR3 extends over 13 amino acids. CDR3 residues: CASSQIQFETQYF. The CDR3 nucleotides are TGCGCCAGCAGCCAAATCCAGTTCGAGACCCAGTACTTC.